Many counts were recorded for the clone carrying this T cell receptor (beta chain). Antigen unknown. Quantitative barcoded 5'-RACE was used to prepare TCR beta libraries. TCRdb re-derived calls from the 5' RACE reads in MiXCR, one entry per CDR3 protein. Altogether 240,000 or so distinct CDR3 sequences are present, over 8.5% being singletons, with the ten largest covering 6.8%. CDR1 is SGHTA, CDR2 FQGNSA, per germline. The CDR3 has 12 amino acids. V dropped 4 bases and J dropped 12 bases, with 13 bases sitting between them. This sample is drawn from a study of CD8 T cells in ankylosing spondylitis. Study conclusions and caveats: Significantly higher representation of disease-linked clones was reported for matched ankylosing spondylitis synovial fluid. Disease-linked clones were found to be CD8+ and relatively rare in peripheral blood.

Source material: blood, either unsorted or a sorted T cell fraction (not recorded which). This sequence originates from a male donor with ankylosing spondylitis or in good health (not recorded which). The chain is built from TRBV7-2 and TRBJ2-1, with D maybe TRBD1 (5 bases). The CDR3 sequence is CASSSRTTLQFF. CDR3 coding DNA: TGTGCCAGCAGCTCCCGGACAACCCTGCAGTTCTTC.